The 18 T cell receptor beta chains below all came from one sample that was sequenced in a study of Tregs in tolerant kidney transplant recipients. Sequencing used immunoSEQ multiplex PCR; TCRdb keeps in-frame clones, though not all of them. The sample has about 59,000 clones; about four fifths are singletons. The sample was CD4+ T cells from blood. These receptors came from a human donor in good health.

Worth noting for this clone: The same CDR3 can be traced to other DNA sequences in this sample. This chain links TRBV30 with TRBJ2-4; TRBD2 is a possible D gene (6 bases). The CDR3 is made up of 11 amino acids. The germline CDR1 and CDR2 sequences are GTSNPN and SVGIG (reference sequence). The CDR3 spells CAGAGLSIQYF. The CDR3 DNA is TGTGCTGGCGCGGGACTTTCTATTCAGTACTTC.

This chain links TRBV9 with TRBJ2-3; 13 bases match TRBD2. This CDR3 contains 17 residues. Unmatched junction bases numbered 5, after V lost 0 bases and J lost 4 bases. From germline, CDR1 is SGDLS and CDR2 YYNGEE. The CDR3 reads CASSVGTSGRAPDTQYF. Here the CDR3 DNA reads TGTGCCAGCAGCGTAGGAACTAGCGGGAGGGCCCCAGATACGCAGTATTTT.

The V and J genes are TRBV6-5 and TRBJ2-1; D unresolved. This CDR3 spans 13 amino acids. Germline V CDR1 and CDR2: MNHEY, SVGAGI. V lost 2 bases, J lost 5 bases, and 7 bases lay in between. CDR3 in amino acids: CASSYAGNNEQFF. The CDR3 DNA sequence: TGTGCCAGCAGTTACGCAGGAAACAATGAGCAGTTCTTC.

The rearrangement links TRBV9 to TRBJ2-3; a possible D gene is TRBD1 (6 bases). The ends were cut back, 3 bases at V and 6 bases at J, with 20 bases in the middle. Looked up from germline, CDR1 is SGDLS and CDR2 is YYNGEE. This CDR3 has 16 residues. As DNA, the CDR3 is TGTGCCAGCAGCGCAGGTGTTCTAGGGGGTCAGGATACGCAGTATTTT. Protein product: CASSAGVLGGQDTQYF. Drawing the rest from reference TRBV9 and TRBJ2-3, the complete variable domain is DSGVTQTPKHLITATGQRVTLRCSPRSGDLSVYWYQQSLDQGLQFLIQYYNGEERAKGNILERFSAQQFPDLHSELNLSSLELGDSALYFCASSAGVLGGQDTQYFGPGTRLTVL.

The chain has TRBV5-6 and TRBJ2-3; D uncertain. This CDR3 is built from 14 residues. Germline V gene sequence: CDR1 SGHDT, CDR2 YYEEEE. Between the trimmed V and J ends, which lost 3 bases and 3 bases, there was a span of 11 bases. In DNA, the CDR3 is TGTGCCAGCAGCTCAGGAGACTCAACAGATACGCAGTATTTT. Amino acid sequence: CASSSGDSTDTQYF.

The chain uses TRBV7-9 and TRBJ1-3, with D maybe TRBD1 (6 bases). The V and J ends lost 3 bases and 3 bases respectively, with 15 bases between them. The germline V gene has CDR1 SEHNR and CDR2 FQNEAQ (reference sequence). This CDR3 comprises 16 residues. In DNA, the CDR3 is TGTGCCAGCAGCTTGCGGCGAACCAGGGGTGGAAACACCATATATTTT. It is translated as CASSLRRTRGGNTIYF. The full variable domain, completed using reference TRBV7-9 and TRBJ1-3, is DTGVSQNPRHKITKRGQNVTFRCDPISEHNRLYWYRQTLGQGPEFLTYFQNEAQLEKSRLLSDRFSAERPKGSFSTLEIQRTEQGDSAMYLCASSLRRTRGGNTIYFGEGSWLTVV.

V is TRBV11-2 and J is TRBJ2-3; D is possibly TRBD2 (6 bases). V was clipped by 1 base and J by 0 bases, with 11 bases between them. CDR3 length: 16 amino acids. Per the germline V gene, CDR1 is SGHAT and CDR2 is FQNNGV. The CDR3 DNA reads as TGTGCCAGCAGCTTAGGTGGGGACTCTAGCACAGATACGCAGTATTTT. The encoded protein is CASSLGGDSSTDTQYF. The full variable domain, its missing parts supplied by reference TRBV11-2 and TRBJ2-3, is EAGVAQSPRYKIIEKRQSVAFWCNPISGHATLYWYQQILGQGPKLLIQFQNNGVVDDSQLPKDRFSAERLKGVDSTLKIQPAKLEDSAVYLCASSLGGDSSTDTQYFGPGTRLTVL.

V is TRBV6-5 and J is TRBJ2-3; D may be TRBD2 (5 bases). The CDR3 has 14 amino acids. The V gene's germline CDR1 is MNHEY and CDR2 SVGAGI. The ends were cut back, 5 bases at V and 3 bases at J, with 12 bases in the middle. CDR3 sequence (DNA): TGTGCCAGCAGTACCCCGTGGGAGACAGATACGCAGTATTTT. This translates into CASSTPWETDTQYF.

The chain recombines TRBV7-2 with TRBJ1-1; D gene uncertain. V lost 1 base and J lost 4, with 16 bases in between. The germline CDR1 and CDR2 sequences are SGHTA and FQGNSA. CDR3 length equals 16 residues. In DNA, the CDR3 is TGTGCCAGCAGCTTAGGACAAGGACGGGAAGCCACTGAAGCTTTCTTT. Translating it yields CASSLGQGREATEAFF.

J is TRBJ2-2 and V is TRBV4-1; D unclear. V was pared by 3 bases and J by 3 bases, with 14 bases between. CDR1 and CDR2 from the germline V gene are MGHRA and YSYEKL. CDR3 length: 16 residues. The CDR3 reads CASSHRLLPDTGELFF. Written as DNA, the CDR3 is TGCGCCAGCAGCCACCGGCTACTCCCGGACACCGGGGAGCTGTTTTTT.

This clone was counted a few times. The chain joins TRBV18 to TRBJ2-1; D perhaps matches TRBD2 (6 bases). The germline V and J ends were trimmed by 0 bases and 9 bases, with 12 bases remaining between them. CDR3 size: 14 residues. Germline values: CDR1 KGHSH, CDR2 LQKENI. The CDR3 sequence: CASSPPLALAEQFF. The DNA of the CDR3 is TGTGCCAGCTCACCACCTCTAGCGCTCGCTGAGCAGTTCTTC.

The chain recombines TRBV6-6 with TRBJ1-2, with D maybe TRBD1 (6 bases). Germline values: CDR1 MNHNY, CDR2 SVGAGI (reference sequence). V lost 7 bases to trimming and J lost 6 bases, with 18 bases between them. The CDR3 sequence is 14 residues long. CDR3 sequence (DNA): TGTGCCAGCACCCCCGGCAGGGGATCGGATGGCTACACCTTC. This codes for CASTPGRGSDGYTF.

This clone is medium-sized within its sample. The rearrangement joins TRBV5-1 to TRBJ2-1; TRBD1 agrees at 11 bases. Germline trimming cut 0 bases from V and 9 bases from J; bases unmatched to any gene: 8. The length of the CDR3 is 16 residues. Germline V gives CDR1 SGHRS, CDR2 YFSETQ. In DNA form, the CDR3 reads TGCGCCAGCAGCTTGGAGGGGACAGGGGGTAATAGTGAGCAGTTCTTC. This sequence encodes CASSLEGTGGNSEQFF.

This clone was recorded a few times. The rearrangement joins TRBV2 to TRBJ2-5; D is possibly TRBD2 (6 bases). Germline V gene sequence: CDR1 SNHLY, CDR2 FYNNEI. The V gene lost 8 bases and the J gene lost 3 bases, with 10 bases spanning the gap. There are 12 residues in the CDR3. CDR3 in amino acids: CASGIAEETQYF. For the CDR3, the DNA is TGTGCCAGCGGGATAGCGGAAGAGACCCAGTACTTC.

The chain is built from TRBV7-2 and TRBJ1-1, with D perhaps TRBD1 (6 bases). The V end was cut by 5 bases, the J end by 1 base, with 11 bases between. The length of the CDR3 is 14 residues. Germline values: CDR1 SGHTA, CDR2 FQGNSA. The CDR3 sequence is CASSRDTSNTEAFF. DNA of the CDR3: TGTGCCAGCAGCCGGGACACCTCGAACACTGAAGCTTTCTTT.

The gene calls are TRBV6-6 and TRBJ2-7; TRBD1 aligns across 9 bases. With V trimmed by 5 bases and J by 6 bases, 2 bases remained unmatched. The CDR3 runs 12 residues. In germline, CDR1 is MNHNY, CDR2 SVGAGI (reference sequence). The DNA for the CDR3 is TGTGCCAGCAGTAGGACAGGGGTCGAGCAGTACTTC. This translates into CASSRTGVEQYF.

This chain links TRBV7-6 with TRBJ1-2, with D hard to call. V was trimmed by 2 bases and J by 4 bases, leaving 8 bases between them. The V gene's germline CDR1 is SGHVS and CDR2 FNYEAQ. This CDR3 has 13 amino acids. Here the CDR3 reads CASSLKGFYGYTF. The CDR3 DNA follows: TGTGCCAGCAGCTTAAAAGGGTTCTATGGCTACACCTTC.

This rearrangement joins TRBV2 to TRBJ1-1; tentatively, D is TRBD1 (6 bases). Germline CDR1 is SNHLY and CDR2 is FYNNEI. CDR3 length: 12 amino acids. The germline V and J ends were trimmed by 8 bases and 7 bases, with 14 bases remaining between them. CDR3 coding DNA: TGTGCCAGCCTACAGGGTATTGGTGAAGCTTTCTTT. Translated, it gives CASLQGIGEAFF.